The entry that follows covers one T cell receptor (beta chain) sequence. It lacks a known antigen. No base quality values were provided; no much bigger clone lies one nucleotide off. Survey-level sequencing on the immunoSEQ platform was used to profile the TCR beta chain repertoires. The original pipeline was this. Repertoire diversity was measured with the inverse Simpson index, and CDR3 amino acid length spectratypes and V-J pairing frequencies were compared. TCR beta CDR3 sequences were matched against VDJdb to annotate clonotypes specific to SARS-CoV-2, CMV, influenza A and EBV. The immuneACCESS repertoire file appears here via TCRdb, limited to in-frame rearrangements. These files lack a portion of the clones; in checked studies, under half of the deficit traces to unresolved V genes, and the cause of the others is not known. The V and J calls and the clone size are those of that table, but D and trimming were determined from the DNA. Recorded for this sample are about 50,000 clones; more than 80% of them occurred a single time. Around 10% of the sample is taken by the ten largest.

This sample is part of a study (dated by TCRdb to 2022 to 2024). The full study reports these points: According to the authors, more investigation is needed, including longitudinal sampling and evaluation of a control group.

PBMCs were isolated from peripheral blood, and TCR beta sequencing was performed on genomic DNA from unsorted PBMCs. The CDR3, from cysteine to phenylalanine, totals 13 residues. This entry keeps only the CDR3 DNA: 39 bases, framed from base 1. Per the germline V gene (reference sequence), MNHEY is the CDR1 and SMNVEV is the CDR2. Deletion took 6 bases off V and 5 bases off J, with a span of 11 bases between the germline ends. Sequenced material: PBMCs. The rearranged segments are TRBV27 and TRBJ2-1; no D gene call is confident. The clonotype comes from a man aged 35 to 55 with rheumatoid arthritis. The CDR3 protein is CASRDGIDNEQFF. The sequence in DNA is TGTGCCAGCAGGGACGGAATTGACAATGAGCAGTTCTTC.